One sample yielded the 24 T cell receptor beta chains listed below, sequenced in a study of cytomegalovirus exposure and HLA in healthy donors. PCR employed 60 Vbeta and 13 Jbeta primers. Using immunoSEQ multiplex PCR, the repertoire was profiled, and TCRdb retains in-frame clones only, with some absent. Among around 150,000 clones listed, 80% to 90% were seen once. Sequenced input: PBMCs. These receptors were collected from a middle-aged woman in good health and CMV-seropositive.

This sequence joins TRBV14 and TRBJ1-2; TRBD1 aligns across 10 bases. This CDR3 region has 15 residues. Looked up from germline, CDR1 is SGHDN and CDR2 is FVKESK. The J segment lost 6 bases and the V segment lost 6 bases, leaving 10 bases of the junction unmatched. This CDR3 reads CASSFLGDRGHGYTF. CDR3 in DNA: TGTGCCAGCAGTTTTCTCGGGGACAGGGGTCATGGCTACACCTTC. Using reference TRBV14 and TRBJ1-2 for the parts outside the CDR3, the full variable domain is EAGVTQFPSHSVIEKGQTVTLRCDPISGHDNLYWYRRVMGKEIKFLLHFVKESKQDESGMPNNRFLAERTGGTYSTLKVQPAELEDSGVYFCASSFLGDRGHGYTFGSGTRLTVV.

The rearrangement links TRBV28 to TRBJ2-3, with TRBD2 matching 9 bases. The germline V gene has CDR1 MDHEN and CDR2 SYDVKM. V lost 3 bases and J lost 5; bases outside the gene matches: 9. This CDR3 comprises 16 residues. CDR3 coding DNA: TGTGCCAGCAGTTTGGTAGGCGGGGGGGCGGGAGATACGCAGTATTTT. This gives the protein CASSLVGGGAGDTQYF. Looking up the rest from reference TRBV28 and TRBJ2-3 gives the full variable domain: DVKVTQSSRYLVKRTGEKVFLECVQDMDHENMFWYRQDPGLGLRLIYFSYDVKMKEKGDIPEGYSVSREKKERFSLILESASTNQTSMYLCASSLVGGGAGDTQYFGPGTRLTVL.

CDR3 region: CAISIGAGGFTGELFF. The CDR3 nucleotides read TGTGCCATCAGTATAGGGGCAGGGGGATTCACCGGGGAGCTGTTTTTT. V usage is TRBV10-3 and J usage is TRBJ2-2, with 7 bases identical to TRBD1. The V and J ends lost 5 bases and 4 bases, in that order; junction bases with no gene match: 10. CDR3 size: 16 residues. Per germline, CDR1 ENHRY and CDR2 SYGVKD.

The chain is built from TRBV18 and TRBJ1-5; 9 nucleotides line up with TRBD1. The length of the CDR3 is 14 residues. The J segment lost 9 bases and the V segment lost 3 bases, leaving 6 bases of the junction unmatched. CDR1 and CDR2 from the germline V gene are KGHSH and LQKENI. In DNA form, the CDR3 reads TGTGCCAGCTCACCTGGGGACAGGGCCAGGCCCCAGCATTTT. Encoded protein: CASSPGDRARPQHF.

The V and J genes are TRBV19 and TRBJ2-7; D is perhaps TRBD2 (6 bases). The germline gives CDR1 LNHDA, CDR2 SQIVND (reference sequence). V was cut by 7 bases and J by 7 bases, with 17 bases left in between. The CDR3 has 13 residues. CDR3 sequence reads: CASTSPGTGEQYF. As DNA, the CDR3 is TGTGCCAGTACCTCGCCCGGGACTGGTGAGCAGTACTTC.

This clone was picked up a small number of times. The chain links TRBV2 to TRBJ1-5, with a tentative D call TRBD1 (6 bases). The V gene's germline CDR1 is SNHLY and CDR2 FYNNEI. Trimming took 2 bases from V and 7 from J, leaving 15 bases between them. The CDR3 runs 15 residues. This chain's CDR3 is CASSENQGLKQPQHF. The CDR3 nucleotides are TGTGCCAGCAGTGAAAACCAGGGGTTAAAGCAGCCCCAGCATTTT.

This sequence joins TRBV6-5 and TRBJ1-1; maybe TRBD1 (5 bases). Germline-derived CDR1 and CDR2 are MNHEY and SVGAGI. V was trimmed by 3 bases and J by 1 base, leaving 9 bases between them. The CDR3 totals 14 residues. CDR3: CASSYRGRNTEAFF. The DNA for the CDR3 is TGTGCCAGCAGTTATCGGGGGAGGAACACTGAAGCTTTCTTT.

In its sample, this clone was seen a few times. V gene TRBV18 combines with J gene TRBJ2-5; 8 nucleotides match TRBD2. Germline CDR1 is KGHSH and CDR2 is LQKENI. V shed 3 bases and J 1 base; nucleotides not matched to a gene: 4. The CDR3 totals 15 residues. The CDR3: CASSPASGLQETQYF. Written as DNA, the CDR3 is TGTGCCAGCTCACCGGCTAGCGGGCTCCAAGAGACCCAGTACTTC.

The chain couples TRBV7-2 to TRBJ2-5; maybe TRBD1 (6 bases). The germline V gene encodes CDR1 SGHTA and CDR2 FQGNSA. V shed 3 bases and J shed 2 bases, with 13 bases lying between them. CDR3 length: 15 residues. The CDR3: CASSLVGQSQETQYF. CDR3 DNA sequence: TGTGCCAGCAGCTTGGTAGGACAGAGTCAAGAGACCCAGTACTTC. The full variable domain, its missing parts supplied by reference TRBV7-2 and TRBJ2-5, is GAGVSQSPSNKVTEKGKDVELRCDPISGHTALYWYRQSLGQGLEFLIYFQGNSAPDKSGLPSDRFSAERTGGSVSTLTIQRTQQEDSAVYLCASSLVGQSQETQYFGPGTRLLVL.

On this clone itself: Compared with germline, one end of the junction differs, possibly owing to a read error. V gene TRBV7-9 combines with J gene TRBJ1-1; D not certain. Germline V gives CDR1 SEHNR, CDR2 FQNEAQ (reference sequence). The CDR3 is 12 residues long. For the CDR3, the DNA is TGTGCCAGCAGCTTAGGGATCGGGGAAGCTTACTTT. It encodes CASSLGIGEAYF.

This clone was counted only a few times. J is TRBJ1-1 and V is TRBV6-1; D possibly corresponds to TRBD1 (6 bases). The CDR3 spans 14 residues. CDR1 and CDR2 from the germline V gene are MNHNS and SASEGT. V shed 1 base and J shed 1 base, with 7 bases lying between them. DNA for the CDR3: TGTGCCAGCAGTGAAGTGGGACAGAACACTGAAGCTTTCTTT. It codes for CASSEVGQNTEAFF.

The chain joins TRBV11-2 to TRBJ2-2; D call uncertain. The CDR3 runs to 11 residues. V dropped 5 bases and J dropped 9 bases, with 7 bases sitting between them. CDR1 is SGHAT and CDR2 is FQNNGV in the germline V gene. The CDR3 sequence is CASSPSRELFF. The DNA of the CDR3 is TGTGCCAGCAGCCCGAGTCGGGAGCTGTTTTTT.

The gene calls are TRBV7-9 and TRBJ2-7, with D possibly being TRBD1 (6 bases). The CDR3 has 13 residues. V was shortened by 10 bases and J by 3 bases, with 16 bases between the two germline ends. In germline, CDR1 is SEHNR, CDR2 FQNEAQ (reference sequence). This chain's CDR3 is CATQLDSFYEQYF. In nucleotides, the CDR3 is TGTGCCACCCAACTGGACAGCTTCTACGAGCAGTACTTC. The full variable domain, with the rest looked up from reference TRBV7-9 and TRBJ2-7, is DTGVSQNPRHKITKRGQNVTFRCDPISEHNRLYWYRQTLGQGPEFLTYFQNEAQLEKSRLLSDRFSAERPKGSFSTLEIQRTEQGDSAMYLCATQLDSFYEQYFGPGTRLTVT.

The J gene is TRBJ2-2, the V gene TRBV19, with 7 nucleotides matching TRBD2. The germline V gene encodes CDR1 LNHDA and CDR2 SQIVND (reference sequence). V dropped 9 bases and J dropped 0; count of bases not matched to a gene: 7. CDR3 length: 15 amino acids. This chain's CDR3 is CASQKAGTNTGELFF. CDR3 nucleotide sequence: TGTGCCAGCCAGAAAGCGGGGACGAACACCGGGGAGCTGTTTTTT. Complete variable domain (other parts from reference TRBV19 and TRBJ2-2): DGGITQSPKYLFRKEGQNVTLSCEQNLNHDAMYWYRQDPGQGLRLIYYSQIVNDFQKGDIAEGYSVSREKKESFPLTVTSAQKNPTAFYLCASQKAGTNTGELFFGEGSRLTVL.

This sequence joins TRBV6-5 and TRBJ1-3; 8 positions match TRBD1. Trimming cost V 7 bases and J 10 bases; bases outside gene matches: 15. This CDR3 is 15 amino acids long. Per the germline V gene, CDR1 is MNHEY and CDR2 is SVGAGI. The CDR3: CASTQGQGGASTIYF. DNA for the CDR3: TGTGCCAGCACCCAAGGACAGGGCGGAGCGAGTACCATATATTTT.

J is TRBJ2-5 and V is TRBV2; the match to TRBD2 covers 14 bases. The J segment lost 3 bases and the V segment lost 1 base, leaving 7 bases of the junction unmatched. From germline, CDR1 is SNHLY and CDR2 FYNNEI. The CDR3 is 18 residues long. The chain's CDR3 is CASSEGTSGRTGKETQYF. In DNA, the CDR3 is TGTGCCAGCAGTGAAGGGACTAGCGGGAGGACAGGAAAAGAGACCCAGTACTTC.

The gene calls are TRBV5-1 and TRBJ2-5; a possible D gene is TRBD2 (6 bases). This CDR3 has 15 residues. Trimming pared 0 bases from V and 1 base from J, leaving 10 bases between. The germline CDR1 and CDR2 sequences are SGHRS and YFSETQ. The CDR3 spells CASSLAGSIQETQYF. CDR3 coding DNA: TGCGCCAGCAGCTTGGCCGGGAGTATCCAAGAGACCCAGTACTTC.

For this clone: One end of the junction fails to match germline, which may point to a read error. V and J are TRBV4-1 and TRBJ2-4; 9 bases align to TRBD2. The CDR3 runs to 17 residues. CDR1 MGHRA and CDR2 YSYEKL come from the germline V gene. DNA for the CDR3: TGCGCCAGCAGCGAAGAGGGGCTAGCGGGGCACAAAAACATTCAGTACTTC. Translated: CASSEEGLAGHKNIQYF.

The genes are TRBV5-4 and TRBJ2-3; the D gene is possibly TRBD2 (5 bases). The CDR3 runs 16 residues. Trimming removed 0 bases from V and 0 bases from J, with 11 bases in between. The germline V gene has CDR1 SGHNT and CDR2 YYREEE (reference sequence). The CDR3, as DNA: TGTGCCAGCAGCTTGGAGGCGGACTCCAGCACAGATACGCAGTATTTT. It translates to CASSLEADSSTDTQYF.

A single count supports this clone. The chain couples TRBV5-1 to TRBJ2-5; 8 positions agree with TRBD2. The CDR3 sequence is 15 residues long. Losses at the gene ends were 2 bases for V and 3 bases for J; bases not matched to a gene: 6. Germline values: CDR1 SGHRS, CDR2 YFSETQ. As DNA, the CDR3 is TGCGCCAGCAGCTTTTCTGGTAGCGGGGAAGAGACCCAGTACTTC. Its protein is CASSFSGSGEETQYF.

V and J are TRBV4-3 and TRBJ2-3; TRBD2 is a possible D gene (5 bases). The CDR3 spans 16 residues. Germline-derived CDR1 and CDR2 are LGHNA and YSLEER. Trimming shortened V by 1 base and J by 4 bases, and 15 bases separated the two germline ends. The CDR3 DNA reads as TGCGCCAGCAGCCAAGGTCTAGCCAGGCCTTCAGATACGCAGTATTTT. Translated, it gives CASSQGLARPSDTQYF.

The chain couples TRBV25-1 to TRBJ2-2; maybe TRBD1 (5 bases). CDR1 MGHDK and CDR2 SYGVNS come from the germline V gene. Trimming pared 5 bases from V and 6 bases from J, leaving 10 bases between. The CDR3 extends over 13 amino acids. CDR3 bases: TGTGCCAGCAGTATTTCAGGGCCCGGGGAGCTGTTTTTT. Its protein product is CASSISGPGELFF.

This clone was counted between two and nine times. The J gene is TRBJ1-1, the V gene TRBV7-9; 7 bases fit TRBD1. Per the germline V gene, CDR1 is SEHNR and CDR2 is FQNEAQ (reference sequence). V trimming: 4 bases; J trimming: 4 bases; junction bases outside the gene matches: 15. CDR3 length equals 17 residues. The CDR3 protein is CASSYPDRVGGSTEAFF. In nucleotides, the CDR3 is TGTGCCAGCAGCTACCCCGACAGGGTAGGAGGTAGCACTGAAGCTTTCTTT. Using reference TRBV7-9 and TRBJ1-1 for the parts outside the CDR3, the full variable domain is DTGVSQNPRHKITKRGQNVTFRCDPISEHNRLYWYRQTLGQGPEFLTYFQNEAQLEKSRLLSDRFSAERPKGSFSTLEIQRTEQGDSAMYLCASSYPDRVGGSTEAFFGQGTRLTVV.

The rearrangement uses TRBV4-1 and TRBJ1-2; 10 bases are a match to TRBD1. Germline V gives CDR1 MGHRA, CDR2 YSYEKL. The CDR3 has 17 amino acids. V shed 0 bases and J 7 bases; nucleotides not matched to a gene: 11. In DNA, the CDR3 is TGCGCCAGCAGCCAAGATCCCGGGACAGGGGACTTGGGTGGCTACACCTTC. Amino acids: CASSQDPGTGDLGGYTF.